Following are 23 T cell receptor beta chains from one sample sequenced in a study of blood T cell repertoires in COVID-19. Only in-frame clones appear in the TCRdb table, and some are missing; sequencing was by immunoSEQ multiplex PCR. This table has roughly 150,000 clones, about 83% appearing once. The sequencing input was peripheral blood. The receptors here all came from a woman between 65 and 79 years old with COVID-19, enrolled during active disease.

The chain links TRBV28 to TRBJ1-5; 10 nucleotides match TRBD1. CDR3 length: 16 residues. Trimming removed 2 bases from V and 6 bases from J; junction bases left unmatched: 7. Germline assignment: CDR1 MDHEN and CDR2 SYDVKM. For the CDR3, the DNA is TGTGCCAGCAGTTTAGCGGGGACAGGGGATCGTCAGCCCCAGCATTTT. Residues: CASSLAGTGDRQPQHF.

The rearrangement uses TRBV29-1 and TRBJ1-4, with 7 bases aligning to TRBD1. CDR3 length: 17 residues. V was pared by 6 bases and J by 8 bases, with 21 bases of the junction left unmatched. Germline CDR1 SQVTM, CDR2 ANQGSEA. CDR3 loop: CSVIDDREQRGGEKLFF. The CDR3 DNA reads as TGCAGCGTGATAGATGACAGGGAGCAAAGAGGTGGGGAAAAACTGTTTTTT.

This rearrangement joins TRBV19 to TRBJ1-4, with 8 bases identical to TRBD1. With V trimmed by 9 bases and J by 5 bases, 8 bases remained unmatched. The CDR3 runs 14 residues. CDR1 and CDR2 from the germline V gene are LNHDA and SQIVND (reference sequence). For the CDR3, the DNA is TGTGCCAGCGGACAGGGCGGATTCAATGAAAAACTGTTTTTT. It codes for CASGQGGFNEKLFF. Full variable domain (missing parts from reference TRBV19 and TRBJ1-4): DGGITQSPKYLFRKEGQNVTLSCEQNLNHDAMYWYRQDPGQGLRLIYYSQIVNDFQKGDIAEGYSVSREKKESFPLTVTSAQKNPTAFYLCASGQGGFNEKLFFGSGTQLSVL.

The CDR3 protein is CASTGDRGLSYGYTF. In DNA, the CDR3 is TGTGCCAGCACCGGGGACAGGGGGCTTAGCTATGGCTACACCTTC. The chain employs TRBV2 and TRBJ1-2; 12 bases align to TRBD1. This CDR3 is built from 15 residues. Germline V gene lookup returns CDR1 SNHLY and CDR2 FYNNEI. Losses at the gene ends were 7 bases for V and 4 bases for J; bases not matched to a gene: 7.

The CDR3 DNA reads as TGTGCCAGCAGCCCGCTAGCGGGGGGGTACAATGAGCAGTTCTTC. Protein sequence: CASSPLAGGYNEQFF. The V gene is TRBV7-3, the J gene TRBJ2-1; TRBD2 agrees at 12 bases. The CDR3 is 15 residues long. Unmatched junction bases numbered 3, after V lost 5 bases and J lost 4 bases. Per the germline V gene, CDR1 is SGHTA and CDR2 is FQGTGA.

CDR3 loop: CASSSTQKTGRDGYTF. As DNA, the CDR3 is TGTGCCAGCAGCTCCACACAGAAGACAGGTCGTGATGGCTACACCTTC. V gene TRBV7-9 combines with J gene TRBJ1-2, with D perhaps matching TRBD1 (6 bases). The germline gives CDR1 SEHNR, CDR2 FQNEAQ (reference sequence). The CDR3 contains 16 residues. Trimming left V 4 bases short and J 6 bases short, with 21 bases between.

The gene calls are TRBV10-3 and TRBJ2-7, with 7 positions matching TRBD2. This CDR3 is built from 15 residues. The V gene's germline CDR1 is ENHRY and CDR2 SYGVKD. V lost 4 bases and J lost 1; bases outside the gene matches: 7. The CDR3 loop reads CAISGGSGPSYEQYF. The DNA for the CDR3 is TGTGCCATCAGTGGGGGTAGCGGGCCATCCTACGAGCAGTACTTC.

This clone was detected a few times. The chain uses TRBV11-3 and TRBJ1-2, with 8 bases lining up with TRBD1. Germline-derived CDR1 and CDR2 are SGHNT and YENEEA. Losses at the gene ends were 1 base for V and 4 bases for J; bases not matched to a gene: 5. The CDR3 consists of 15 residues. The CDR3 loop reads CASSLVAGGGYGYTF. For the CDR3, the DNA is TGTGCCAGCAGCTTAGTTGCAGGGGGCGGCTATGGCTACACCTTC.

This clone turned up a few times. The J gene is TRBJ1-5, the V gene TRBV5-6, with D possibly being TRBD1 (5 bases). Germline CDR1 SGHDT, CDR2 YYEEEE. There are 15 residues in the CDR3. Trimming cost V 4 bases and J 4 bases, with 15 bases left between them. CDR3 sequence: CASSLSAGINQPQHF. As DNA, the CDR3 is TGTGCCAGCAGCCTATCGGCAGGGATTAATCAGCCCCAGCATTTT.

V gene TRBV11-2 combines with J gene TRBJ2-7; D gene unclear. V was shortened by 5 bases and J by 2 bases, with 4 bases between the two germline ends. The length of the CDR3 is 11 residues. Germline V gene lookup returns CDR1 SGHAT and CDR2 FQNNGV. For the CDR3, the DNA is TGTGCCAGCAGCGCAGCCTACGAGCAGTACTTC. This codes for CASSAAYEQYF. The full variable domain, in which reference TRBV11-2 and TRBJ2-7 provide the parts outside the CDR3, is EAGVAQSPRYKIIEKRQSVAFWCNPISGHATLYWYQQILGQGPKLLIQFQNNGVVDDSQLPKDRFSAERLKGVDSTLKIQPAKLEDSAVYLCASSAAYEQYFGPGTRLTVT.

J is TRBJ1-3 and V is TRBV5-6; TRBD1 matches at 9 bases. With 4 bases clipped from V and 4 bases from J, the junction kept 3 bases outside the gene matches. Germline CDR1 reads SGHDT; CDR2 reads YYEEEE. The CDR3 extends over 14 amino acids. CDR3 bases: TGTGCCAGCAGCACAGGGACAGGGGGAAACACCATATATTTT. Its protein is CASSTGTGGNTIYF.

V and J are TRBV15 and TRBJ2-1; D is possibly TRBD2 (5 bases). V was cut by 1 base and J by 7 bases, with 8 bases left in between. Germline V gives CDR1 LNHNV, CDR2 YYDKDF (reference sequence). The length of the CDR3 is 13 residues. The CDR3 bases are TGTGCCACCAGCAGAGTGCAGCGGAATGAGCAGTTCTTC. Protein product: CATSRVQRNEQFF. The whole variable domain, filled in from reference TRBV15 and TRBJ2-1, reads DAMVIQNPRYQVTQFGKPVTLSCSQTLNHNVMYWYQQKSSQAPKLLFHYYDKDFNNEADTPDNFQSRRPNTSFCFLDIRSPGLGDTAMYLCATSRVQRNEQFFGPGTRLTVL.

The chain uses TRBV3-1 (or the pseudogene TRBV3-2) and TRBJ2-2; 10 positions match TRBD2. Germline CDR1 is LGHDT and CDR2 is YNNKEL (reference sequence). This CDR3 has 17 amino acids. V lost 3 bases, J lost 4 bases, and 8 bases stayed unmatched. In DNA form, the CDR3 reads TGTGCCAGCAGCCACCAACCGGGACTAGCGTTCACCGGGGAGCTGTTTTTT. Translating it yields CASSHQPGLAFTGELFF.

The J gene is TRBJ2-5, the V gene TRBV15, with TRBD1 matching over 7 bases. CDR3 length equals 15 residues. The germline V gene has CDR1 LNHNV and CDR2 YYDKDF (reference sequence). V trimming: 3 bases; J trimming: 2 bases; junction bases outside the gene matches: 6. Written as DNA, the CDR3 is TGTGCCACCAGCAGGGCCGGGACAGTACAAGAGACCCAGTACTTC. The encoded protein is CATSRAGTVQETQYF.

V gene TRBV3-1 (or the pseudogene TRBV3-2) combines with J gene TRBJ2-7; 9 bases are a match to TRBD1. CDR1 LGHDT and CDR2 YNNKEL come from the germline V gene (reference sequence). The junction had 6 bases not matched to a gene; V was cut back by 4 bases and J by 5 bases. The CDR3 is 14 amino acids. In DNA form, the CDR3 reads TGTGCCAGCAGCCTCCCGGACAGGGGCAACGAGCAGTACTTC. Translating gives CASSLPDRGNEQYF.

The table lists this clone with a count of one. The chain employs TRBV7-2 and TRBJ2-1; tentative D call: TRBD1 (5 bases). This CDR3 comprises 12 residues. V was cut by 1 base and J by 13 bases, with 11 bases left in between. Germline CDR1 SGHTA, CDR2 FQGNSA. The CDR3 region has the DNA TGTGCCAGCAGCTTAGTCAGCAGGGTCCAGTTCTTC. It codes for CASSLVSRVQFF.

The CDR3 sequence is CASSAQRTGGNTIYF. The DNA for the CDR3 is TGTGCCAGTAGTGCCCAGCGGACCGGTGGAAACACCATATATTTT. V gene TRBV19 combines with J gene TRBJ1-3; D uncertain. The CDR3 extends over 15 amino acids. Trimming left V 5 bases short and J 3 bases short, with 14 bases between. Germline CDR1 reads LNHDA; CDR2 reads SQIVND (reference sequence).

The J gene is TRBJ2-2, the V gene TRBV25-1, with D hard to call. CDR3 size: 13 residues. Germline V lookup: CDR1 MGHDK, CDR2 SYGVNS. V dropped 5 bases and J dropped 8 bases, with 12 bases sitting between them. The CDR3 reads CASSRIAGGELFF. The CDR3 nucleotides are TGTGCCAGCAGTAGGATCGCCGGGGGGGAGCTGTTTTTT.

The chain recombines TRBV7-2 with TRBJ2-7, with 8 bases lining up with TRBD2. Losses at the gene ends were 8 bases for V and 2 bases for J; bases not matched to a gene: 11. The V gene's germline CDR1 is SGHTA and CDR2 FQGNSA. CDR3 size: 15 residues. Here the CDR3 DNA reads TGTGCCAGCGCCGGGACGGGGGGGCGGACCTACGAGCAGTACTTC. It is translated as CASAGTGGRTYEQYF.

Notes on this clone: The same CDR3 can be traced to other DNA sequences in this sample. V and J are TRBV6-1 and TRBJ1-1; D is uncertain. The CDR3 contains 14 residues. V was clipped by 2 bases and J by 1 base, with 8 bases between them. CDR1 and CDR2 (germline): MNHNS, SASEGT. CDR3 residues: CASSESPRNTEAFF. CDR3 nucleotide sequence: TGTGCCAGCAGTGAAAGCCCAAGGAACACTGAAGCTTTCTTT.

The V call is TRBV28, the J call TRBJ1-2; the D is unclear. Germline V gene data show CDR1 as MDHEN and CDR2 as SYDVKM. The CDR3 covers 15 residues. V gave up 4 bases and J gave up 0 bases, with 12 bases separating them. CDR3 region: CASSSPMVANYGYTF. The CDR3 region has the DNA TGTGCCAGCAGTTCCCCGATGGTAGCTAACTATGGCTACACCTTC.

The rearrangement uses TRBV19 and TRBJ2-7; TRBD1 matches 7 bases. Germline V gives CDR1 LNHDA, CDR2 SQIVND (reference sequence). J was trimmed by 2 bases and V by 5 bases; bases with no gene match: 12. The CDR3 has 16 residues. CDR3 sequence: CASSPLYPGQTYEQYF. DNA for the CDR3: TGTGCCAGTAGTCCCCTCTATCCGGGACAGACCTACGAGCAGTACTTC.

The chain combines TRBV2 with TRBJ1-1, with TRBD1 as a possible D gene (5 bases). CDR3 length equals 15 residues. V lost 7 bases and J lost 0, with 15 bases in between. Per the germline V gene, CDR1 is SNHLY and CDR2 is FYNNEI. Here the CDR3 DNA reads TGTGCCAGCAAAGTATTGACAGAAATGAACACTGAAGCTTTCTTT. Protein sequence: CASKVLTEMNTEAFF.